The rows below give T cell receptor beta chains drawn from one sample of a study of T cell repertoires in cytomegalovirus infection. TCRdb reprocessed the reads with MiXCR, giving one entry per CDR3 protein. Seen here are tens of thousands of distinct CDR3 sequences, about a fifth observed once, and the top ten hold 50% to 65%. These TCRs' antigens remain unknown. This material consisted of CD8+ T cells from cultured PBMCs, taken from culture after CMV antigen stimulation. Receptors were obtained from a human donor in good health (CMV status not recorded). Some clones in this sample may be carry-over from other donors' samples. Both conserved end residues are part of each CDR3. The order of the fields is V gene, J gene, D gene, clone size, CDR3 protein, CDR3 DNA. The D gene is left open where the match is weak. Size is omitted from some rows. Given values are once, few, many or a class for expanded clones.

TRBV12-3/TRBV12-4,TRBJ2-1,TRBD2,many,CASSLGGLARNEQFF,TGTGCCAGCAGTTTAGGGGGACTAGCGAGAAATGAGCAGTTCTTC
TRBV7-9,TRBJ1-2,.,many,CASSLDARNYGYTF,TGTGCCAGCAGCTTAGATGCCCGGAACTATGGCTACACCTTC
TRBV6-5,TRBJ2-2,.,many,CASSYGGRELFF,TGTGCCAGCAGCTATGGGGGTAGGGAGCTGTTTTTT
TRBV12-5,TRBJ2-7,.,.,CASGPGTTPYEQYF,TGTGCTAGTGGTCCCGGGACAACTCCCTACGAGCAGTACTTC
TRBV11-2,TRBJ2-7,.,few,CASSTTGTPSYEQYF,TGTGCCAGCAGCACTACCGGGACACCCTCCTACGAGCAGTACTTC
TRBV20-1,TRBJ1-5,TRBD1,.,CSAPQGASGNQPQHF,TGCAGTGCTCCACAGGGGGCGTCGGGCAATCAGCCCCAGCATTTT
TRBV27,TRBJ2-1,TRBD1,many,CASTVDRGSYNEQFF,TGTGCCAGCACCGTAGACAGGGGTTCTTACAATGAGCAGTTCTTC
TRBV28,TRBJ1-6,.,many,CASSFRVDSPLHF,TGTGCCAGCAGTTTCAGGGTCGATTCACCCCTCCACTTT
TRBV20-1,TRBJ2-7,.,.,CSARDTGEAYEQYF,TGCAGTGCTAGGGACACAGGGGAGGCCTACGAGCAGTACTTC
TRBV7-8,TRBJ1-5,.,many,CASREREVSNQPQHF,TGTGCCAGCAGGGAGAGGGAGGTGAGCAATCAGCCCCAGCATTTT
TRBV7-9,TRBJ1-5,TRBD1,many,CASSLGSAGTGNQPQHF,TGTGCCAGCAGCTTAGGGAGTGCAGGGACAGGCAATCAGCCCCAGCATTTT
TRBV7-9,TRBJ1-2,.,few,CASSLSGRSPYGYTF,TGTGCCAGCAGCTTATCGGGGAGGAGCCCCTATGGCTACACCTTC
TRBV7-9,TRBJ2-2,.,once,CASSPGHTGELFF,TGTGCCAGCAGCCCGGGACACACCGGGGAGCTGTTTTTT
TRBV11-3,TRBJ1-1,.,.,CASKYTGPNTEAFF,TGTGCCAGCAAATATACAGGCCCGAACACTGAAGCTTTCTTT
TRBV19,TRBJ2-4,.,.,CARGTVAAINF,TGTGCCAGAGGGACGGTGGCTGCAATTAACTTC
TRBV20-1,TRBJ1-1,TRBD1,many,CSARRTGNTEAFF,TGCAGTGCTAGGAGGACAGGCAACACTGAAGCTTTCTTT
TRBV12-3/TRBV12-4,TRBJ1-4,.,once,CASSLNGATNEKLFF,TGTGCCAGCAGTTTAAACGGGGCAACTAATGAAAAACTGTTTTTT
TRBV4-1,TRBJ2-1,.,few,CASSQDAGRSSYNEQFF,TGCGCCAGCAGCCAAGATGCAGGCAGGAGCTCCTACAATGAGCAGTTCTTC
TRBV7-9,TRBJ2-7,TRBD1,few,CASTQTGGSYEQYF,TGTGCCAGCACCCAGACAGGGGGCTCCTACGAGCAGTACTTC
TRBV6-5,TRBJ1-6,.,once,CASSYSTTPLHF,TGTGCCAGCAGTTACTCGACAACACCCCTCCACTTT
TRBV27,TRBJ2-6,.,.,CASSPPGNGANVLTF,TGTGCCAGCAGTCCCCCAGGAAACGGGGCCAACGTCCTGACTTTC
TRBV6-2/TRBV6-3,TRBJ2-3,.,.,CASSSDYADTQYF,TGTGCCAGCAGTTCCGACTATGCAGATACGCAGTATTTT
TRBV27,TRBJ2-1,TRBD2,few,CASSLGLAGGYEQFF,TGTGCCAGCAGTCTGGGACTAGCGGGAGGGTATGAGCAGTTCTTC
TRBV6-6,TRBJ2-1,.,.,CASSYSERSLSYNEQFF,TGTGCCAGCAGTTACTCGGAAAGGTCTCTTTCCTACAATGAGCAGTTCTTC
TRBV6-5,TRBJ1-1,.,.,CASSYRGDTEAFF,TGTGCCAGCAGTTATCGAGGGGACACTGAAGCTTTCTTT
TRBV5-6,TRBJ1-2,TRBD1,many,CASSLQGAKGGYTF,TGTGCCAGCAGCTTGCAGGGGGCTAAGGGTGGCTACACCTTC
TRBV20-1,TRBJ2-7,TRBD1,few,CSARGPGQGAYEQYF,TGCAGTGCTAGAGGCCCGGGACAGGGGGCCTACGAGCAGTACTTC
TRBV28,TRBJ1-1,TRBD1,few,CASRRDGQGIEAFF,TGTGCCAGCAGGAGAGACGGACAGGGGATTGAAGCTTTCTTT
TRBV6-5,TRBJ1-2,TRBD1,.,CASSYRGDRGPVYGYTF,TGTGCCAGCAGTTACCGCGGGGACAGGGGGCCGGTCTATGGCTACACCTTC
TRBV11-2,TRBJ2-3,TRBD2,few,CASSPGGGYGDTQYF,TGTGCCAGCAGCCCTGGGGGGGGGTATGGAGATACGCAGTATTTT
TRBV6-6,TRBJ2-3,.,many,CASVFRRTDTQYF,TGTGCCAGCGTTTTCCGCCGCACAGATACGCAGTATTTT
TRBV3-1,TRBJ2-7,.,many,CASSLGGGGDEQYF,TGTGCCAGCAGCCTCGGAGGGGGGGGCGACGAGCAGTACTTC
TRBV2,TRBJ1-3,.,few,CASSEPSSLSGNTIYF,TGTGCCAGCAGTGAACCCAGCAGTCTCTCTGGAAACACCATATATTTT
TRBV19,TRBJ2-3,TRBD2,many,CASSDPSWGGYTQYF,TGTGCCAGTAGTGACCCCTCTTGGGGGGGATATACGCAGTATTTT
TRBV20-1,TRBJ2-7,TRBD2,.,CSAPLAGEKEQYF,TGCAGTGCTCCCCTAGCGGGAGAAAAAGAGCAGTACTTC
TRBV5-6,TRBJ2-3,TRBD2,.,CASSFTAGGANNGTQYF,TGTGCCAGCAGCTTTACCGCGGGAGGGGCGAACAACGGCACGCAGTATTTT
TRBV4-3,TRBJ2-3,.,.,CASSQWGASTDTQYF,TGCGCCAGCAGCCAATGGGGCGCTAGCACAGATACGCAGTATTTT